The present entry profiles one TCR beta chain with its context. The antigen remains undetermined. The CDR3 is 14 amino acids. CDR1 and CDR2 from the germline V gene are SGHNT and YYREEE (reference sequence). The sample comes from a study of CXCR3-negative and CXCR3-positive naive CD8 T cells. Study-wide results and limits: Diversity was high in both naive subsets and much lower in memory cells. Most assays used freshly isolated PBMCs, as cryopreservation partially reduced CXCR3. Memory cells differed in TRBV-TRBJ usage, but naive CXCR3-negative and CXCR3-positive cells had similar usage. Naive cells that were CXCR3-positive had more hydrophobic TRB CDR3s (compared with CXCR3-negative naive cells).

CD45RO-CCR7+CD27+CD95- expression identified naive CD8+ T cells. With UMI labels, 5' RACE was used to prepare the TRB cDNA libraries. TCRdb re-called the 5' RACE reads; every CDR3 protein appears as one record, without DNA. This repertoire comprises 150,000 or so distinct CDR3 sequences; its ten largest clones make up about 0.44%. This chain uses TRBV5-4 with TRBJ2-2; TCRdb calls TRBD1, which cannot be checked without DNA. The sequenced sample consisted of naive CXCR3+ CD8+ T cells from blood. Subset of the sample: CD45RO-CCR7+CD27+CD95- naive CD8+ T cells expressing CXCR3 (TNR3+). This TCR derives from a human donor in good health. Some clones in this sample may be carry-over from other donors' samples. The CDR3 here is CASSTDRGSGELFF.